Here is one T cell receptor (beta chain) with its context. The germline V gene has CDR1 SGHTA and CDR2 FQGNSA. V was pared by 1 base and J by 1 base, with 2 bases of the junction left unmatched. The CDR3 covers 15 residues. The cohort comprised adults aged 18 to 89 years residing in about 25 US areas. Which cohort a participant joined came from the clinical history participants gave. These data originate in a study of blood T cell repertoires in COVID-19. Study in general: The United States, Italy and Spain provided the acute and convalescent COVID-19 samples. The cDNA or gDNA used as material had been derived from T cells, B-cell-depleted T cells, or PBMCs.

Some clones are missing from TCRdb's copy, which holds only in-frame ones; the method was immunoSEQ multiplex PCR. In the table there are some 150,000 clones, 87% of which are singletons. The chain couples TRBV7-2 to TRBJ1-1; TRBD1 agrees at 8 bases. The specimen was PBMCs or T cells enriched from blood (not recorded which). The source is a human donor with acute COVID-19. The donor label of this sample is uncertain. CDR3 nucleotide sequence: TGTGCCAGCAGCTTAGGAACAGGGGGGAACACTGAAGCTTTCTTT. It translates to CASSLGTGGNTEAFF.